The 10 T cell receptor beta chains below come from one sample, sequenced in a study of cytomegalovirus exposure and HLA in healthy donors (TCRdb year 2017). Library creation used the immunoSEQ multiplex PCR assay. TCRdb carries this immuneACCESS record with in-frame sequences only. Its versions omit some clonotypes, under half of them owing to an unresolved V gene in the studies checked, with the rest unexplained. This sample gives about 220,000 clones in total; approximately 88% of them show up just once. The leading ten clones occupy over 12% of the sample. Sample: PBMCs. All receptors come from a woman under 40 in good health and CMV-seropositive.

This clone was recorded once. J is TRBJ1-1 and V is TRBV18; D unresolved. The germline V gene has CDR1 KGHSH and CDR2 LQKENI. Trimming pared 2 bases from V and 0 bases from J, leaving 13 bases between. This CDR3 contains 16 residues. The DNA for the CDR3 is TGTGCCAGCTCACCAAATGAGGGCAGGTTGAACACTGAAGCTTTCTTT. This encodes CASSPNEGRLNTEAFF.

The chain uses TRBV27 and TRBJ1-1; a weak D match, TRBD1 (5 bases). Germline loops: CDR1 MNHEY, CDR2 SMNVEV (reference sequence). CDR3 length equals 15 residues. Trimming removed 2 bases at V and 1 base at J, with 11 bases between. The CDR3 DNA follows: TGTGCCAGCAGTTTACTGGTGGGGCGGAACACTGAAGCTTTCTTT. It yields the protein CASSLLVGRNTEAFF.

To note about this clone: The same CDR3 is also encoded by other DNA sequences in this sample. The gene calls are TRBV5-1 and TRBJ1-2; possibly TRBD1 for D (5 bases). In germline, CDR1 is SGHRS, CDR2 YFSETQ. V was cut by 5 bases and J by 3 bases, with 8 bases left in between. The CDR3 consists of 12 residues. The CDR3 here is CASSRGDYGYTF. CDR3 DNA: TGCGCCAGCAGTCGGGGCGACTATGGCTACACCTTC.

The chain combines TRBV15 with TRBJ1-5, with 7 bases identical to TRBD1. V lost 6 bases and J lost 5; bases outside the gene matches: 13. The CDR3 is made up of 16 amino acids. The V gene's germline CDR1 is LNHNV and CDR2 YYDKDF (reference sequence). The CDR3 DNA reads as TGTGCCACCAGGAAACAGGGGCCGGATCCCTATCAGCCCCAGCATTTT. It codes for CATRKQGPDPYQPQHF.

The CDR3: CASSFGGRAADEQYF. CDR3 bases: TGTGCCAGCAGCTTCGGAGGGAGGGCCGCGGACGAGCAGTACTTC. The rearrangement links TRBV7-2 to TRBJ2-7; the match to TRBD2 covers 7 bases. V gave up 3 bases and J gave up 5 bases; unmatched junction bases: 10. This CDR3 has 15 amino acids. CDR1 is SGHTA, CDR2 FQGNSA, per germline.

This chain connects TRBV25-1 to TRBJ1-5; D perhaps matches TRBD1 (5 bases). Trimming removed 4 bases at V and 5 bases at J, with 12 bases between. The CDR3 has 14 residues. CDR1 MGHDK and CDR2 SYGVNS come from the germline V gene. As DNA, the CDR3 is TGTGCCAGCAGTGTGTCAGGGTATGATCAGCCCCAGCATTTT. It specifies CASSVSGYDQPQHF.

This chain links TRBV28 with TRBJ2-1; no definite D call. The CDR3 length is 16 residues. Germline V CDR1 and CDR2: MDHEN, SYDVKM. The V gene lost 2 bases and the J gene lost 5 bases, with 16 bases spanning the gap. CDR3 protein: CASSLTYTLGHNEQFF. In nucleotides, the CDR3 is TGTGCCAGCAGTTTAACCTACACCCTAGGACACAATGAGCAGTTCTTC.

The V gene is TRBV5-1, the J gene TRBJ2-1; 10 bases line up with TRBD1. With 4 bases clipped from V and 5 bases from J, the junction kept 3 bases outside the gene matches. The V gene's germline CDR1 is SGHRS and CDR2 YFSETQ. This CDR3 spans 14 amino acids. CDR3 sequence: CASSDGTGDNEQFF. In DNA, the CDR3 is TGCGCCAGCAGCGACGGGACAGGGGACAATGAGCAGTTCTTC. The full variable domain, completed using reference TRBV5-1 and TRBJ2-1, is KAGVTQTPRYLIKTRGQQVTLSCSPISGHRSVSWYQQTPGQGLQFLFEYFSETQRNKGNFPGRFSGRQFSNSRSEMNVSTLELGDSALYLCASSDGTGDNEQFFGPGTRLTVL.

This chain links TRBV28 with TRBJ2-3; D might be TRBD1 or TRBD2, each matching 5 bases. In germline, CDR1 is MDHEN, CDR2 SYDVKM. The CDR3 consists of 14 residues. V was pared by 6 bases and J by 6 bases, with 16 bases between. CDR3 nucleotides: TGTGCCAGCAGCGCGAGGTGGGGGAAGGATACGCAGTATTTT. The encoded protein is CASSARWGKDTQYF. Full variable domain (rest looked up from reference TRBV28 and TRBJ2-3): DVKVTQSSRYLVKRTGEKVFLECVQDMDHENMFWYRQDPGLGLRLIYFSYDVKMKEKGDIPEGYSVSREKKERFSLILESASTNQTSMYLCASSARWGKDTQYFGPGTRLTVL.

V is TRBV7-9 and J is TRBJ1-2; no reliable D call. Trimming pared 0 bases from V and 7 bases from J, leaving 9 bases between. The CDR3 is 13 amino acids. Germline CDR1 reads SEHNR; CDR2 reads FQNEAQ (reference sequence). CDR3 amino acids: CASSLASWGGYTF. The CDR3 DNA follows: TGTGCCAGCAGCTTAGCCAGCTGGGGTGGCTACACCTTC.